Each of the 20 T cell receptor beta chains below was sequenced from the same sample in a study of blood T cell repertoires in COVID-19. Sequenced by immunoSEQ multiplex PCR; TCRdb stores in-frame clones only, minus some. The data hold about 74,000 clones, with 80% observed a single time. Material: peripheral blood. These receptors were taken from a human donor in a cohort sampled during active COVID-19.

This clone is a singleton in its sample. The chain carries TRBV5-4 and TRBJ2-4; TRBD1 is a possible D gene (5 bases). Germline V gene sequence: CDR1 SGHNT, CDR2 YYREEE (reference sequence). V lost 4 bases, J lost 0 bases, and 8 bases lay in between. CDR3 size: 14 residues. CDR3 sequence: CASSPGAAKNIQYF. The CDR3 nucleotides read TGTGCCAGCAGCCCTGGGGCAGCCAAAAACATTCAGTACTTC.

This clone was detected a few times. The chain is built from TRBV6-2 or TRBV6-3 and TRBJ1-6, with D unresolved. Per the germline V gene, CDR1 is MNHEY and CDR2 is SVGEGT. This CDR3 comprises 18 residues. Trimming pared 6 bases from V and 1 base from J, leaving 19 bases between. DNA of the CDR3: TGTGCCAGCAGCCCTGGAGGAGGGTCGGGGTCCTATAATTCACCCCTCCACTTT. Translated, it gives CASSPGGGSGSYNSPLHF.

The V gene is TRBV11-3, the J gene TRBJ2-1; D is possibly TRBD1 (6 bases). CDR3 length: 15 amino acids. Trimming took off 2 bases at V and 4 bases at J, with 12 bases between the two ends. Germline values: CDR1 SGHNT, CDR2 YENEEA. Here the CDR3 reads CASSLNPGAYNEQFF. The CDR3 region has the DNA TGTGCCAGCAGCTTAAATCCAGGGGCGTACAATGAGCAGTTCTTC.

This chain joins TRBV30 and TRBJ2-1; 7 positions agree with TRBD2. With V trimmed by 7 bases and J by 10 bases, 16 bases remained unmatched. CDR3 length: 14 amino acids. Per the germline V gene, CDR1 is GTSNPN and CDR2 is SVGIG (reference sequence). In DNA, the CDR3 is TGTGCCTACGGTAGGGGAGGGCCTTTGAGGGAGCAGTTCTTC. This sequence encodes CAYGRGGPLREQFF.

The rearrangement links TRBV4-2 to TRBJ1-1, with D maybe TRBD1 (6 bases). Germline CDR1 reads LGHNA; CDR2 reads YNFKEQ. The CDR3 has 13 amino acids. With 3 bases removed from V and 3 bases from J, the gap between germline ends came to 8 bases. The CDR3 protein is CASSHNRDTEAFF. The DNA of the CDR3 is TGTGCCAGCAGCCATAACAGGGACACTGAAGCTTTCTTT.

The chain couples TRBV28 to TRBJ2-4; 8 positions match TRBD1. The CDR3 spans 15 residues. The V gene end was trimmed by 3 bases and the J gene end by 1 base; junction bases not matched to a gene: 2. CDR1 MDHEN and CDR2 SYDVKM come from the germline V gene. CDR3 sequence reads: CASSFRTGAKNIQYF. The DNA for the CDR3 is TGTGCCAGCAGTTTCCGGACAGGGGCCAAAAACATTCAGTACTTC.

This clone was recorded a few times. This chain connects TRBV19 to TRBJ2-7; D uncertain. V lost 11 bases, J lost 3 bases, and 14 bases lay in between. CDR1 is LNHDA and CDR2 is SQIVND in the germline V gene (reference sequence). This CDR3 is 12 amino acids long. CDR3 DNA: TGTGCCGTCAGCGATAGTCTCTACGAGCAGTACTTC. It translates to CAVSDSLYEQYF. The variable domain in full, completed from reference TRBV19 and TRBJ2-7, reads DGGITQSPKYLFRKEGQNVTLSCEQNLNHDAMYWYRQDPGQGLRLIYYSQIVNDFQKGDIAEGYSVSREKKESFPLTVTSAQKNPTAFYLCAVSDSLYEQYFGPGTRLTVT.

This clone was observed a few times. Other DNA sequences in the same sample also yield this CDR3. The chain is built from TRBV7-3 and TRBJ2-3; maybe TRBD1 (5 bases). Looked up from germline, CDR1 is SGHTA and CDR2 is FQGTGA. V gave up 5 bases and J gave up 4 bases, with 10 bases separating them. The CDR3 spans 13 residues. The CDR3 DNA reads TGTGCCAGCAGCCTTCTAGGGGCAGATACGCAGTATTTT. Translated, it gives CASSLLGADTQYF.

The chain is built from TRBV23-1 and TRBJ1-5; D gene unclear. TRBV23-1 is treated as an ORF (open reading frame) with a function not yet certain. The V gene lost 0 bases and the J gene lost 1 base, with 7 bases spanning the gap. This CDR3 region has 15 residues. For the CDR3, the DNA is TGCGCCAGCAGTCAATCGTTCCGGAGCAATCAGCCCCAGCATTTT. Its translation: CASSQSFRSNQPQHF.

The genes are TRBV19 and TRBJ1-1; 8 nucleotides align to TRBD1. This CDR3 region has 14 residues. V trimming: 5 bases; J trimming: 8 bases; junction bases outside the gene matches: 10. Germline assignment: CDR1 LNHDA and CDR2 SQIVND (reference sequence). CDR3 DNA: TGTGCCAGTAGTGCCCCTGACAGGGGAGCAGAAGCTTTCTTT. Protein sequence: CASSAPDRGAEAFF.

This clone showed up just once. The rearrangement uses TRBV19 and TRBJ2-1; D is uncertain. This CDR3 spans 16 amino acids. In germline, CDR1 is LNHDA, CDR2 SQIVND (reference sequence). The V end was cut by 6 bases, the J end by 4 bases, with 19 bases between. This CDR3 reads CASSLTNLVPYNEQFF. CDR3 in DNA: TGTGCCAGTAGCCTTACCAATTTAGTCCCGTACAATGAGCAGTTCTTC.

This clone was found a few times. J is TRBJ2-3 and V is TRBV28; maybe TRBD2 (5 bases). Germline assignment: CDR1 MDHEN and CDR2 SYDVKM. The length of the CDR3 is 15 residues. V was cut by 6 bases and J by 3 bases, with 16 bases left in between. CDR3 nucleotide sequence: TGTGCCAGCAGCTACCGACCCCGAGGGACAGATACGCAGTATTTT. It translates to CASSYRPRGTDTQYF.

The chain employs TRBV9 and TRBJ1-4; 8 bases match TRBD1. The CDR3 is 15 amino acids. The trim removed 3 bases at V and 8 bases at J, leaving 9 bases unmatched. Germline V gene lookup returns CDR1 SGDLS and CDR2 YYNGEE. The CDR3 is CASSATGTGREKLFF. CDR3 in DNA: TGTGCCAGCAGCGCCACCGGGACAGGCCGGGAAAAACTGTTTTTT.

This chain uses TRBV30 with TRBJ2-7; D may be TRBD2 (5 bases). The CDR3 runs 13 residues. V lost 3 bases, J lost 6 bases, and 15 bases lay in between. Looked up from germline, CDR1 is GTSNPN and CDR2 is SVGIG (reference sequence). The CDR3 loop is CAWRTGRGFEQYF. Here the CDR3 DNA reads TGTGCCTGGAGGACGGGGAGAGGATTCGAGCAGTACTTC.

This chain connects TRBV18 to TRBJ1-3, with D possibly being TRBD1 (6 bases). Germline V gives CDR1 KGHSH, CDR2 LQKENI. This CDR3 has 13 residues. Trimming removed 2 bases from V and 6 bases from J, with 8 bases in between. CDR3 region: CASSPGGENTIYF. The CDR3 coding sequence is TGTGCCAGCTCACCAGGGGGCGAAAACACCATATATTTT.

This chain joins TRBV9 and TRBJ2-1; 10 bases match TRBD2. The CDR3 has 16 amino acids. Looked up from germline, CDR1 is SGDLS and CDR2 is YYNGEE. J gave up 7 bases and V 1 base, and 8 bases lay outside the gene matches. The CDR3 nucleotides read TGTGCCAGCAGCGTACGACCGAGCGGGAGGGGGAATGAGCAGTTCTTC. Its protein product is CASSVRPSGRGNEQFF.

The V call is TRBV6-2 or TRBV6-3, the J call TRBJ1-1; 7 bases are a match to TRBD1. Germline CDR1 MNHEY, CDR2 SVGEGT. The CDR3 totals 15 residues. With V trimmed by 5 bases and J by 1 base, 7 bases remained unmatched. The CDR3, as DNA: TGTGCCAGCAGTACGTCCCGGGACAGGAACACTGAAGCTTTCTTT. Protein: CASSTSRDRNTEAFF.

J is TRBJ2-7 and V is TRBV21-1; TRBD2, as called in the table, went unchecked against the DNA. TRBV21-1 is labeled a pseudogene. The CDR3 is 20 amino acids. The CDR3 here is CASSNLTGTSGHSSSYEQYV. In DNA, the CDR3 is TGTGCCAGCAGCAACTTAACCGGGACTAGCGGGCATTCGAGCTCCTACGAGCAGTACGTC.

The J gene is TRBJ1-2, the V gene TRBV5-5, with 8 bases identical to TRBD1. CDR3 length equals 15 residues. Germline V gives CDR1 SGHKS, CDR2 YYEKEE (reference sequence). The J segment lost 8 bases and the V segment lost 6 bases, leaving 15 bases of the junction unmatched. The CDR3 sequence: CASTSEQGAFSGYTF. DNA of the CDR3: TGTGCCAGCACTTCGGAGCAGGGGGCTTTTTCCGGCTACACCTTC.

The chain combines TRBV5-1 with TRBJ2-7, with 7 bases fitting TRBD2. CDR1 SGHRS and CDR2 YFSETQ come from the germline V gene. The CDR3 is made up of 14 amino acids. V lost 3 bases, J lost 5 bases, and 8 bases stayed unmatched. CDR3 protein: CASSSGGESNEQYV. The CDR3 bases are TGCGCCAGCAGCTCGGGGGGAGAAAGCAACGAGCAGTACGTC.